This is a list of T cell receptor beta chains from one sample in a study of human T cells and chemical hapten exposure. TCRdb itself ran the 5' RACE reads through MiXCR, one entry per CDR3 protein. The table includes 75,000 or so distinct CDR3 sequences, about 15% detected once. These receptors were collected from a female donor in good health. Each CDR3 is given with its conserved first and last residue. A D gene is named only where the DNA matches it firmly. Clone size is stated in some rows and not others, as once, few, many or a class when expanded.

J: TRBJ1-1
length: 12
size: few
D: -
V: TRBV7-9
CDR3: CASSFSDNEAFF
DNA: TGTGCCAGCAGCTTCTCAGATAATGAAGCTTTCTTT

J: TRBJ1-2
length: 17
size: few
D: -
V: TRBV4-1
CDR3: CASSLRLQGRIEDGYTF
DNA: TGCGCCAGCAGCCTAAGACTACAGGGAAGAATTGAAGATGGCTACACCTTC

J: TRBJ2-7
length: 15
size: -
D: TRBD2
V: TRBV7-9
CDR3: CASSLSAGASHEQYF
DNA: TGTGCCAGCAGCTTATCAGCGGGAGCATCCCACGAGCAGTACTTC

J: TRBJ1-2
length: 13
size: few
D: -
V: TRBV2
CDR3: CASSEAGGYGYTF
DNA: TGTGCCAGCAGTGAAGCTGGGGGCTATGGCTACACCTTC

J: TRBJ2-3
length: 17
size: -
D: -
V: TRBV5-4
CDR3: CASSLAGGGVRADTQYF
DNA: TGTGCCAGCAGCTTGGCCGGAGGCGGGGTAAGGGCAGATACGCAGTATTTT

J: TRBJ1-2
length: 15
size: few
D: TRBD1
V: TRBV29-1
CDR3: CSARQGTPLNYGYTF
DNA: TGCAGCGCTCGACAGGGGACCCCTCTTAACTATGGCTACACCTTC

J: TRBJ2-5
length: 15
size: -
D: TRBD2
V: TRBV9
CDR3: CASSAGLAGAETQYF
DNA: TGTGCCAGCAGCGCGGGACTAGCGGGAGCAGAGACCCAGTACTTC

J: TRBJ1-1
length: 13
size: few
D: TRBD1
V: TRBV29-1
CDR3: CSVERGQGVEAFF
DNA: TGCAGCGTTGAAAGAGGACAGGGGGTTGAAGCTTTCTTT

J: TRBJ2-3
length: 14
size: -
D: -
V: TRBV3-1
CDR3: CASSQSLSPDTQYF
DNA: TGTGCCAGCAGCCAGTCCTTATCCCCAGATACGCAGTATTTT

J: TRBJ2-2
length: 17
size: -
D: -
V: TRBV3-1
CDR3: CASSQVGGSANTGELFF
DNA: TGTGCCAGCAGCCAAGTTGGGGGGAGTGCGAACACCGGGGAGCTGTTTTTT

J: TRBJ1-1
length: 15
size: many
D: -
V: TRBV7-8
CDR3: CASSLGRLGDTEAFF
DNA: TGTGCCAGCAGCTTGGGACGTCTGGGAGACACTGAAGCTTTCTTT

J: TRBJ1-1
length: 13
size: many
D: -
V: TRBV2
CDR3: CASSRQVNTEAFF
DNA: TGTGCCAGCAGCCGACAGGTGAACACTGAAGCTTTCTTT

J: TRBJ1-2
length: 15
size: once
D: -
V: TRBV5-6
CDR3: CASSSPGKDGYGYTF
DNA: TGTGCCAGCAGCTCCCCAGGGAAAGATGGCTATGGCTACACCTTC

J: TRBJ2-1
length: 14
size: few
D: -
V: TRBV20-1
CDR3: CSARVGGDYNEQFF
DNA: TGCAGTGCTAGAGTAGGGGGAGATTACAATGAGCAGTTCTTC

J: TRBJ2-3
length: 14
size: -
D: -
V: TRBV6-1
CDR3: CASSEQAGTDTQYF
DNA: TGTGCCAGCAGTGAACAGGCGGGCACAGATACGCAGTATTTT

J: TRBJ1-1
length: 15
size: few
D: -
V: TRBV5-6
CDR3: CASSSITGWMAEAFF
DNA: TGTGCCAGCAGCTCCATTACAGGGTGGATGGCTGAAGCTTTCTTT

J: TRBJ2-1
length: 14
size: few
D: -
V: TRBV20-1
CDR3: CSARVRAPRDEQFF
DNA: TGCAGTGCTAGAGTTCGAGCTCCTAGGGATGAGCAGTTCTTC

J: TRBJ2-3
length: 15
size: few
D: -
V: TRBV29-1
CDR3: CSATRQGGGTDTQYF
DNA: TGCAGCGCCACCAGACAGGGCGGGGGCACAGATACGCAGTATTTT

J: TRBJ1-2
length: 13
size: few
D: TRBD1
V: TRBV20-1
CDR3: CSLRTGRRPGYTF
DNA: TGCAGCCTACGGACAGGGAGGCGGCCTGGCTACACCTTC